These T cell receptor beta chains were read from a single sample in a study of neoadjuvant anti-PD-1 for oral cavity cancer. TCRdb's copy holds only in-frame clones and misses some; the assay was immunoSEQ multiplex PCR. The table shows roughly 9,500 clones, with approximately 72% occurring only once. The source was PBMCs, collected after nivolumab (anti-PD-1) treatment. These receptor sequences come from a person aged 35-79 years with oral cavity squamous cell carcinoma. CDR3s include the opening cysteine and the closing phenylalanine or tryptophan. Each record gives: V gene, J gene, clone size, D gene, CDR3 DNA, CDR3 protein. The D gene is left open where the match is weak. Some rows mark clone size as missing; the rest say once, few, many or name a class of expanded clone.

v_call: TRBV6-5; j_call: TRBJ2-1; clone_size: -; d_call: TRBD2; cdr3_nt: TGTGCCAGCAGTTACTACGCTAGCGGGGACGGTGAGCAGTTCTTC; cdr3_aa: CASSYYASGDGEQFF
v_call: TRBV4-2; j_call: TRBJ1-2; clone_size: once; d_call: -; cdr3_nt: TGTGCCAGCAGCCAAGAAGAAAGGACTGGGTACTATGGCTACACCTTC; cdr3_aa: CASSQEERTGYYGYTF
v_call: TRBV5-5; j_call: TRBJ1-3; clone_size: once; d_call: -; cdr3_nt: TGTGCCAGCAGCACCCTCTCAGGGTACTTGGACACCATATATTTT; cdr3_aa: CASSTLSGYLDTIYF
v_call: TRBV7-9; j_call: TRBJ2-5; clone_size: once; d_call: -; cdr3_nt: TGTGCCAGCAGGGAGGGTACAGGGGAACGAGAGACCCAGTACTTC; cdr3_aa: CASREGTGERETQYF
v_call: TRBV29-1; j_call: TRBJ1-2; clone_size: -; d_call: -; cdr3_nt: TGCGGGTTGAGGGGGGCGCGATATGGCTACACCTTC; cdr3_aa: CGLRGARYGYTF
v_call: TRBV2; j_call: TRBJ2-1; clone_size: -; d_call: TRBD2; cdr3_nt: TGTGCCAGCAGTCCACTAGCGGGAGTAAATGAGCAGTTCTTC; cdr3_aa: CASSPLAGVNEQFF
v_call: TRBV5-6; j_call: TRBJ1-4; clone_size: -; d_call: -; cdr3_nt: TGTGCCAGCAGCCGGCTTTTTGAGGGATCGGCTGAAAAACTGTTTTTT; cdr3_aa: CASSRLFEGSAEKLFF
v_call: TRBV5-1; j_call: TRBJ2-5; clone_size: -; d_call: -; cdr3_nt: TGCGCCAGCAGAGGCGAGGGGCTCGGATTTCAAGAGACCCAGTACTTC; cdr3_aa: CASRGEGLGFQETQYF
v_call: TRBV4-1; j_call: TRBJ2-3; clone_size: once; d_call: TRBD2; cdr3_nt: TGCGCCAGCAGCCTGGGACTAGCGGGGGTAGATACGCAGTATTTT; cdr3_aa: CASSLGLAGVDTQYF
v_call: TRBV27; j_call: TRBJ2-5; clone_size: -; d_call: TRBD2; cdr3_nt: TGTGCCAGCAGTAGGACTAGCGCTCGTTACATAGAGACCCAGTACTTC; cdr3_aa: CASSRTSARYIETQYF
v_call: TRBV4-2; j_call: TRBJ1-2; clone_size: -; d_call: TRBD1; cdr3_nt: TGTGCCAGCAGCCAAGAGCCAGGACAGGGAAAAGGCTACACCTTC; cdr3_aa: CASSQEPGQGKGYTF
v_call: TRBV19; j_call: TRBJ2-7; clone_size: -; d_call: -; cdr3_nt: TGTGCCAGTAGTTCACCCAGTACTAGATCCGACGAGCAGTACTTC; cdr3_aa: CASSSPSTRSDEQYF
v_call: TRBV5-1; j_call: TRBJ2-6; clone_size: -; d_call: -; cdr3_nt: TGCGCCAGCAGCTTGGGATCTTCCTCTGGGGCCAACGTCCTGACTTTC; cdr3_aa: CASSLGSSSGANVLTF
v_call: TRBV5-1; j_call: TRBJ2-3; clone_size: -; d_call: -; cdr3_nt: TGCGCCAGCAGCCGGGACCTCCGCACAGATACGCAGTATTTT; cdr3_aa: CASSRDLRTDTQYF
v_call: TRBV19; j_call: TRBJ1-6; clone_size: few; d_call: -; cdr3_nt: TGTGCCAGTAACTTTCTAAATTCACCCCTCCACTTT; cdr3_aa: CASNFLNSPLHF
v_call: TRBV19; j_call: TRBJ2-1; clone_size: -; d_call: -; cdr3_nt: TGTGCCAGTAGCGACAGGGAGGGCTATGAGCAGTTCTTC; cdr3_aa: CASSDREGYEQFF
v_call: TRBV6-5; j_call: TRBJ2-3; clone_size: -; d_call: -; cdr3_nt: TGTGCCAGCAGTTACTCGTGGGAGTATACGCAGTATTTT; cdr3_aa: CASSYSWEYTQYF
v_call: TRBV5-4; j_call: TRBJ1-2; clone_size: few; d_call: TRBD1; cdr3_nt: TGTGCCAGCAGCGTGGGGGACAGGGTGAGGGGCTACACCTTC; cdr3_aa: CASSVGDRVRGYTF
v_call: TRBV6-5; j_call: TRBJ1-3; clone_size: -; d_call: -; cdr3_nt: TGTGCCAGCAGTTTCTTCGGACAGAAGGACACCATATATTTT; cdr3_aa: CASSFFGQKDTIYF
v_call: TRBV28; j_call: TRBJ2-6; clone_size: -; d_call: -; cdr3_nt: TGTGCCAGCAGAATCGGGGGAGAAGGGGCCAACGTCCTGACTTTC; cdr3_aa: CASRIGGEGANVLTF
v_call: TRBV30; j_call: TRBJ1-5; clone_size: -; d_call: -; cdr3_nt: TGTGCCTGGAGTGTAAGATCAGGGGCGCCAGGACAGCCCCAGCATTTT; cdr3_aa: CAWSVRSGAPGQPQHF
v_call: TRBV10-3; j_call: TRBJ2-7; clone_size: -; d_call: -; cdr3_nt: TGTGCCATCAGTGAATTTGACTACGAGCAGTACTTC; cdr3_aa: CAISEFDYEQYF
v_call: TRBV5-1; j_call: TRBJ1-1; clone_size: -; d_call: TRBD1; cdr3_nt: TGCGCCAGCACCCCCGGGACAGGGCGGACTGAAGCTTTCTTT; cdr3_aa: CASTPGTGRTEAFF
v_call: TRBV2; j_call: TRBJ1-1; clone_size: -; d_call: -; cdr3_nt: TGTGCCAGCACCCCTCGTGTGGCATCCACAAGAGAGGCTTTCTTT; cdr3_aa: CASTPRVASTREAFF
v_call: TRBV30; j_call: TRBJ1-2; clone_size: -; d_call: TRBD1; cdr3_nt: TGTGCCAGACAGGGGGCGCGAAACTATGGCTACACCTTC; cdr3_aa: CARQGARNYGYTF
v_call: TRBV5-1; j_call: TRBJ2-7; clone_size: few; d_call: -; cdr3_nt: TGCGCCAGCAGCTTGGACTCCGTTCTCTCCTACGAGCAGTACTTC; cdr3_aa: CASSLDSVLSYEQYF
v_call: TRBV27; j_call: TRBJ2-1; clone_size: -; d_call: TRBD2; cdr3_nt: TGTGCCAGCGGCACTAGCGGGGGGGTTGAGCAGTTCTTC; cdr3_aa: CASGTSGGVEQFF
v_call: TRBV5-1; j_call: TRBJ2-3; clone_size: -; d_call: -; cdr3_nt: TGCGCCAGCAGCTTGGCCAAAGGGGACACAGATACGCAGTATTTT; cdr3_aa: CASSLAKGDTDTQYF
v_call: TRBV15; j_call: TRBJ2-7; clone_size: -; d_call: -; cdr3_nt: TGTGCCACCAGCCCGCGCGCCGGCCCTGGCGAGCAGTACTTC; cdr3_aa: CATSPRAGPGEQYF
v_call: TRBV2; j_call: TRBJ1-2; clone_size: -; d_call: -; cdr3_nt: TGTGCCAGCACCTCAAAAGCGAACTATGGCTACACCTTC; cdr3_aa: CASTSKANYGYTF
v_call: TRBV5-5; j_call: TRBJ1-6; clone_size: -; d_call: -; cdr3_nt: TGTGCCAGCAGCTTGGCACAAAATACCTATAATTCACCCCTCCACTTT; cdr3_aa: CASSLAQNTYNSPLHF
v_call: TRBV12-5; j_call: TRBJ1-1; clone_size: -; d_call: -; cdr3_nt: TGTGCTAGTGGTCCAGGACTCTTGGGGGACACTGAAGCTTTCTTT; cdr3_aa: CASGPGLLGDTEAFF
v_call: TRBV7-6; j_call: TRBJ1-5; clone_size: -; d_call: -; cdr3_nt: TGTGCCAGCAGCTTAGGGCCCAAGGGGAAGAGCAATCAGCCCCAGCATTTT; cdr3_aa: CASSLGPKGKSNQPQHF
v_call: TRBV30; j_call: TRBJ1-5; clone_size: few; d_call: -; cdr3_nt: TGTGCCTGGAGTGTACCATGGGGAACTAGCAATCAGCCCCAGCATTTT; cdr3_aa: CAWSVPWGTSNQPQHF
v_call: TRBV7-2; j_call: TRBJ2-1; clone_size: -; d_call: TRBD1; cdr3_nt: TGTGCCAGCAGCCCGGACAGGGTCAATGAGCAGTTCTTC; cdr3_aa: CASSPDRVNEQFF